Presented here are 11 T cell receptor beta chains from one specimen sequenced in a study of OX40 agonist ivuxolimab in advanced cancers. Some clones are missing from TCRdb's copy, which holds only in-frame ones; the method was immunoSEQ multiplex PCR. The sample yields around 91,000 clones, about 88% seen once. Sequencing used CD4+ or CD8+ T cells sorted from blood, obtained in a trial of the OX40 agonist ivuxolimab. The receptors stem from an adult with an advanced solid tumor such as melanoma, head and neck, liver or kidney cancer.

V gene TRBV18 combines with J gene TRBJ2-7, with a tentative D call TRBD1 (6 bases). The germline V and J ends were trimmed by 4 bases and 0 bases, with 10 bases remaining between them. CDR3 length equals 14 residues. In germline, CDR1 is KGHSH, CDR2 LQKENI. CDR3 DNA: TGTGCCAGCTCACGACAGGCGAGCTCCTACGAGCAGTACTTC. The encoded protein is CASSRQASSYEQYF. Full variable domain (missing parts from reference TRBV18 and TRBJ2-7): NAGVMQNPRHLVRRRGQEARLRCSPMKGHSHVYWYRQLPEEGLKFMVYLQKENIIDESGMPKERFSAEFPKEGPSILRIQQVVRGDSAAYFCASSRQASSYEQYFGPGTRLTVT.

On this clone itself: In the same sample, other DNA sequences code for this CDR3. The CDR3 sequence: CASSPLDSYNEKLFF. DNA of the CDR3: TGTGCCAGCTCACCCTTGGACAGCTATAATGAAAAACTGTTTTTT. This chain uses TRBV18 with TRBJ1-4; D is possibly TRBD1 (6 bases). Looked up from germline, CDR1 is KGHSH and CDR2 is LQKENI. This CDR3 region has 15 residues. V lost 3 bases and J lost 4, with 12 bases in between.

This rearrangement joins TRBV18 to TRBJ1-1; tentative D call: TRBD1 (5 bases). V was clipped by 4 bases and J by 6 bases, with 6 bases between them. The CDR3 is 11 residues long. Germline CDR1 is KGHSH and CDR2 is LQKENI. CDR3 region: CASSRGSEAFF. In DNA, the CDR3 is TGTGCCAGCTCACGGGGGTCTGAAGCTTTCTTT.

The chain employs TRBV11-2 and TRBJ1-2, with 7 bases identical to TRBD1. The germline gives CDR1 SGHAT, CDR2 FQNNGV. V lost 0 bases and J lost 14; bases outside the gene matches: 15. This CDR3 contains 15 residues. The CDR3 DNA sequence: TGTGCCAGCAGCTTAGATAATATCGAGACAGGGAGGGATACCTTC. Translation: CASSLDNIETGRDTF.

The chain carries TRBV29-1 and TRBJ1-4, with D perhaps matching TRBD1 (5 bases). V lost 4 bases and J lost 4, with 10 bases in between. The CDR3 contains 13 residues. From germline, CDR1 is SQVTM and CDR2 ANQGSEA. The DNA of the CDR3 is TGCAGCGTTGGTGGGACCCTTAATGAAAAACTGTTTTTT. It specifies CSVGGTLNEKLFF.

The CDR3 DNA reads as TGTGCCAGCAGTTACTCGGGGGGGTCGGATCAGCCCCAGCATTTT. This translates into CASSYSGGSDQPQHF. V is TRBV6-5 and J is TRBJ1-5; maybe TRBD1 (5 bases). The CDR3 has 15 amino acids. V was cut by 0 bases and J by 5 bases, with 11 bases left in between. Germline V lookup: CDR1 MNHEY, CDR2 SVGAGI.

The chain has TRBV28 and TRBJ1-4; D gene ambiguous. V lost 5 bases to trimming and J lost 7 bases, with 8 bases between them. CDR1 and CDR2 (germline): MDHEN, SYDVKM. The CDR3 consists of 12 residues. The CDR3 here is CASSQRSEKLFF. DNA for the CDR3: TGTGCCAGCAGTCAAAGAAGTGAAAAACTGTTTTTT.

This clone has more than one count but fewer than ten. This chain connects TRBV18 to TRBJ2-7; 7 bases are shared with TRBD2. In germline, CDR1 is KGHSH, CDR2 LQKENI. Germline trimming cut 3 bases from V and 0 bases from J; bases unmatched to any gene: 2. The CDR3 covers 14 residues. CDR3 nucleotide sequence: TGTGCCAGCTCACCCGGACTAGTCTCCTACGAGCAGTACGTC. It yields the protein CASSPGLVSYEQYV.

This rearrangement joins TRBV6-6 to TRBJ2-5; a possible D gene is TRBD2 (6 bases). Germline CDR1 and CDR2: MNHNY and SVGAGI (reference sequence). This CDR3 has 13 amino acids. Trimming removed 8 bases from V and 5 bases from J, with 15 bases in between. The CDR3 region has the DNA TGTGCCAGCGGGGGTGCGGGACGGGAGACCCAGTACTTC. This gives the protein CASGGAGRETQYF.

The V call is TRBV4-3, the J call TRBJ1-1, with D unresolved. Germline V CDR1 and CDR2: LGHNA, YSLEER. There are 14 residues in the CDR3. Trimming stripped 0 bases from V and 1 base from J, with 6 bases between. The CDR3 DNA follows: TGCGCCAGCAGCCAAGATCGAGCGAACACTGAAGCTTTCTTT. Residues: CASSQDRANTEAFF.

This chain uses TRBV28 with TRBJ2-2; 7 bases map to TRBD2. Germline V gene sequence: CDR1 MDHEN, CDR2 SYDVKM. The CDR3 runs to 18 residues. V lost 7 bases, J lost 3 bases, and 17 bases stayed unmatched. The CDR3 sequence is CASTYPLAERWDTGELFF. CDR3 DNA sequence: TGTGCCAGCACTTACCCTCTAGCGGAGCGGTGGGACACCGGGGAGCTGTTTTTT.